The 15 T cell receptor beta chains in this list originate from one sample, sequenced in a study of Ad26.COV2.S vaccination and SARS-CoV-2 variants. Libraries were prepared by immunoSEQ multiplex PCR; TCRdb keeps only in-frame clonotypes and omits some of them. The sample carries around 310,000 clones, roughly 90% recorded once. Treatment given: over 15 received Ad26.COV2.S at low or high dose, single or two shots; 5 received placebo; per-sample allocation not given. Each sample was drawn 63 days after the first injection (of vaccine or placebo). This specimen was peripheral blood, taken in a trial of Ad26.COV2.S vaccine versus placebo. These receptor sequences come from a person between 18 and 59 years old who received the Ad26.COV2.S COVID-19 vaccine or a placebo.

V gene TRBV28 combines with J gene TRBJ1-2; 9 bases are shared with TRBD1. J gave up 6 bases and V 2 bases, and 7 bases lay outside the gene matches. The germline gives CDR1 MDHEN, CDR2 SYDVKM. There are 15 residues in the CDR3. The CDR3 nucleotides read TGTGCCAGCAGTTTAATCGTGGGACAGGGACATGGCTACACCTTC. It specifies CASSLIVGQGHGYTF.

CDR3 region: CASSPRTSGRRNTQYF. In DNA form, the CDR3 reads TGTGCCAGCAGCCCGCGGACTAGCGGGAGGCGGAATACGCAGTATTTT. The chain combines TRBV11-3 with TRBJ2-3; 14 bases match TRBD2. There are 16 residues in the CDR3. Looked up from germline, CDR1 is SGHNT and CDR2 is YENEEA. Trimming cost V 5 bases and J 7 bases; bases outside gene matches: 8.

The chain employs TRBV27 and TRBJ2-5, with D uncertain. Germline loops: CDR1 MNHEY, CDR2 SMNVEV (reference sequence). This CDR3 has 13 amino acids. V was pared by 6 bases and J by 5 bases, with 13 bases between. DNA for the CDR3: TGTGCCAGCAGCCCCGGTGGTACGGAGACCCAGTACTTC. Amino acids: CASSPGGTETQYF.

This chain uses TRBV6-5 with TRBJ1-2, with TRBD1 matching 7 bases. V trimming: 4 bases; J trimming: 3 bases; junction bases outside the gene matches: 2. The CDR3 has 13 amino acids. The germline CDR1 and CDR2 sequences are MNHEY and SVGAGI. CDR3 sequence: CASSFTGDYGYTF. As DNA, the CDR3 is TGTGCCAGCAGTTTTACAGGGGACTATGGCTACACCTTC.

The chain carries TRBV28 and TRBJ2-5; perhaps TRBD1 as D (6 bases). Trimming stripped 10 bases from V and 2 bases from J, with 11 bases between. CDR3 size: 12 residues. The V gene's germline CDR1 is MDHEN and CDR2 SYDVKM. The DNA for the CDR3 is TGTGCCACCATGGACAGTCAAGAGACCCAGTACTTC. Residues: CATMDSQETQYF.

The chain couples TRBV5-1 to TRBJ2-1; 12 bases match TRBD2. Looked up from germline, CDR1 is SGHRS and CDR2 is YFSETQ. Germline trimming cut 1 base from V and 2 bases from J; bases unmatched to any gene: 7. This CDR3 is built from 18 residues. CDR3 DNA: TGCGCCAGCAGCTTGAGAGCTAGCGGGGGGGAGGCCTACAATGAGCAGTTCTTC. Amino acid sequence: CASSLRASGGEAYNEQFF.

The chain couples TRBV12-5 to TRBJ1-1, with D uncertain. V gave up 4 bases and J gave up 6 bases, with 12 bases separating them. The CDR3 totals 13 residues. CDR1 LGHNT and CDR2 FRNRAP come from the germline V gene. The CDR3 reads CASGSSGQAEAFF. Written as DNA, the CDR3 is TGTGCTAGTGGTTCAAGTGGGCAGGCTGAAGCTTTCTTT.

CDR3: CASILGSGRAFF. CDR3 nucleotide sequence: TGTGCCAGTATTTTGGGTTCGGGACGGGCTTTCTTT. This chain uses TRBV19 with TRBJ1-1; a possible D gene is TRBD1 (5 bases). Trimming cost V 7 bases and J 11 bases, with 17 bases left between them. The CDR3 is 12 residues long. Germline V lookup: CDR1 LNHDA, CDR2 SQIVND (reference sequence).

This clone was observed a handful of times. This sequence joins TRBV7-8 and TRBJ2-1, with D perhaps matching TRBD1 (5 bases). Germline V gene data show CDR1 as SGHVS and CDR2 as FQNEAQ. Trimming cost V 5 bases and J 9 bases, with 11 bases left between them. CDR3 length: 12 residues. DNA of the CDR3: TGTGCCAGCAGCCTCAGGGTTACTGAGCAGTTCTTC. This codes for CASSLRVTEQFF. The full variable domain, completed using reference TRBV7-8 and TRBJ2-1, is GAGVSQSPRYKVAKRGQDVALRCDPISGHVSLFWYQQALGQGPEFLTYFQNEAQLDKSGLPSDRFFAERPEGSVSTLKIQRTQQEDSAVYLCASSLRVTEQFFGPGTRLTVL.

V and J are TRBV3-1 (or the pseudogene TRBV3-2) and TRBJ1-5, with D possibly TRBD1 on 5 matching bases. Trimming took 1 base from V and 6 from J, leaving 16 bases between them. Germline V gene sequence: CDR1 LGHDT, CDR2 YNNKEL (reference sequence). This CDR3 is 16 amino acids long. This CDR3 reads CASSQGITGISQPQHF. The CDR3 bases are TGTGCCAGCAGCCAAGGCATTACAGGAATCAGTCAGCCCCAGCATTTT.

The rearrangement links TRBV7-9 to TRBJ2-2; tentative D call: TRBD2 (5 bases). This CDR3 spans 16 amino acids. Germline V lookup: CDR1 SEHNR, CDR2 FQNEAQ (reference sequence). The V gene lost 7 bases and the J gene lost 6 bases, with 21 bases spanning the gap. The CDR3 loop reads CASIPREIVRAGELFF. The CDR3 nucleotides are TGTGCCAGCATCCCGAGGGAAATAGTACGCGCCGGGGAGCTGTTTTTT. The full variable domain, in which reference TRBV7-9 and TRBJ2-2 provide the parts outside the CDR3, is DTGVSQNPRHKITKRGQNVTFRCDPISEHNRLYWYRQTLGQGPEFLTYFQNEAQLEKSRLLSDRFSAERPKGSFSTLEIQRTEQGDSAMYLCASIPREIVRAGELFFGEGSRLTVL.

The chain is built from TRBV27 and TRBJ1-1; no definite D call. Per the germline V gene, CDR1 is MNHEY and CDR2 is SMNVEV (reference sequence). The CDR3 loop spans 14 amino acids. V was cut by 6 bases and J by 10 bases, with 21 bases left in between. As DNA, the CDR3 is TGTGCCAGCAGGCCTCATACAGAGATAGAGGGAGCTTTCTTT. Translation gives CASRPHTEIEGAFF.

The chain uses TRBV21-1 and TRBJ1-5; no check of the table's D call, TRBD1, against the DNA was made. TRBV21-1 is flagged as a pseudogene. This CDR3 spans 18 amino acids. CDR3 in DNA: TGTGCCAGCAGCACATATATGAAACTAGGACAGTTTAATCAGCCCCAGCATTTT. Translated, it gives CASSTYMKLGQFNQPQHF.

The chain uses TRBV7-9 and TRBJ2-3; TRBD2 aligns across 11 bases. With 1 base clipped from V and 6 bases from J, the junction kept 15 bases outside the gene matches. The CDR3 extends over 19 amino acids. Germline CDR1 reads SEHNR; CDR2 reads FQNEAQ (reference sequence). CDR3 residues: CASSLELAVTSGTVDTQYF. CDR3 DNA sequence: TGTGCCAGCAGCTTAGAACTAGCCGTGACTAGCGGGACTGTTGATACGCAGTATTTT.

The chain recombines TRBV19 with TRBJ1-5; possible D gene TRBD1, 6 bases. This CDR3 is 17 amino acids long. Trimming removed 5 bases at V and 2 bases at J, with 19 bases between. From germline, CDR1 is LNHDA and CDR2 SQIVND (reference sequence). In DNA, the CDR3 is TGTGCCAGTAGTCCCTACCAGGGCGAGGGGGGCAATCAGCCCCAGCATTTT. It yields the protein CASSPYQGEGGNQPQHF. Full variable domain (remainder filled in from reference TRBV19 and TRBJ1-5): DGGITQSPKYLFRKEGQNVTLSCEQNLNHDAMYWYRQDPGQGLRLIYYSQIVNDFQKGDIAEGYSVSREKKESFPLTVTSAQKNPTAFYLCASSPYQGEGGNQPQHFGDGTRLSIL.